The sequence of this TCR beta chain was determined in a study of shared clonotypes between healthy human individuals (TCRdb year 2020). Regarding the complete study: The cohort included a few men and a couple of women between 18 and 49 years of age. To estimate repertoire size and how much clonotype sharing occurs between individuals, the study deeply sequenced the blood TCR repertoires of several healthy adults. Between about 0.85 and 9.5 billion PBMCs per donor were obtained by leukapheresis. To increase sequencing depth and limit assay-specific biases, TCR repertoire library preparation and sequencing were carried out by different laboratories using diverse techniques. The research as a whole found: Pairwise subsampling led to the expectation that sequencing depth would affect the degree of clonotype sharing among donors. Sampling was limited to blood, and TCR repertoires in tissue likely differ from TCR repertoires in blood. Because the study included a small number of donors, the genetic and exposure-history diversity represented was limited.

Note on this clone: The specificity of this receptor is unknown. Base qualities are missing; no much larger clone stands one base away.

The donors were healthy, HIV-negative adults who had no recently reported acute infections or vaccinations. All donors were Caucasian adults living in Nashville, Tennessee, USA. In the unsorted samples, roughly 90 million PBMCs were counted, and genomic DNA was extracted using the QIAamp DNA Blood Mini kit. After blood collection by leukapheresis, PBMCs were isolated using Ficoll-Histopaque density gradient centrifugation and then cryopreserved in the vapor phase of liquid nitrogen. The CDR3 runs 16 residues from the cysteine to the phenylalanine. Only CDR3 DNA remains: 48 bases, in frame from the first base. V lost 0 bases and J lost 0 bases; the stretch between them is 10 bases long. The germline V gene specifies SGHRS as CDR1 and YFSETQ as CDR2. TCR CDR3 regions were amplified from genomic DNA by multiplex PCR using the deep immunoSEQ assay. Extracted genomic DNA from each cell subset was distributed evenly across all wells of several immunoSEQ 96-well plates, and each plate was treated as a replicate. For unsorted PBMC, around 290 ng of genomic DNA, equivalent to approximately 30,000 T cell genomes, went into each replicate PCR. Ten immunoSEQ deep assay plates were used to sequence the unsorted PBMC genomic DNA. The purified libraries were quantified using a Qubit 3.0 fluorometer, sized with a Bioanalyzer 2100, and then quantified again using the KAPA Library Quantification kit. Each immunoSEQ 96-well plate was sequenced on its own single-read 150-cycle Illumina NextSeq 550 flow cell. In the paper's pipeline: Because the immunoSEQ output held only junctional sequences and lacked quality scores, the filtering could not match the filtering applied to full-length reads. Sequences were annotated with PyIR, a Python wrapper for IgBLAST v1.9, using IMGT germline references to assign V/J genes and CDR3. Reads with weak V/J assignments (E-value above 1e-6), missing CDR3, stop codons, out-of-frame junctions, or ambiguous translated residues were removed. V3J clonotypes were defined as sequences sharing the same inferred V gene, J gene, and CDR3 amino acid sequence. To compute the percentage overlap between repertoires, the number of shared unique clonotypes was divided by the size of the smaller repertoire. Richness of each repertoire was evaluated using RTK rarefaction, the Chao1 estimator, and Recon v2.1 estimates of unobserved clonotypes. TCRdb took this table from immuneACCESS and kept in-frame rearrangements with V and J called. Such tables lack part of the clones; where checked against another copy, unresolved V genes explain under half of the gap, and the rest is unexplained. V and J calls and clone size come straight from that table; D and trimming were deduced from the DNA. This sample gives about 480,000 clones in total; 70% to 80% of them show up just once. The ten largest clonotypes hold roughly 13% of the sample.

Sequencing was performed on PBMCs. The sequence was collected from a woman in her forties in good health. Some clones in this sample may be carry-over from other donors' samples. Rearrangement joined TRBV5-1 to TRBJ1-3; the D segment cannot be called with confidence. CDR3 reads: CASSLDLVYSGNTIYF. The DNA sequence is TGCGCCAGCAGCTTGGATTTGGTCTACTCTGGAAACACCATATATTTT. Supplemented by the reference TRBV5-1 and TRBJ1-3 proteins around the CDR3, the complete variable domain is KAGVTQTPRYLIKTRGQQVTLSCSPISGHRSVSWYQQTPGQGLQFLFEYFSETQRNKGNFPGRFSGRQFSNSRSEMNVSTLELGDSALYLCASSLDLVYSGNTIYFGEGSWLTVV.